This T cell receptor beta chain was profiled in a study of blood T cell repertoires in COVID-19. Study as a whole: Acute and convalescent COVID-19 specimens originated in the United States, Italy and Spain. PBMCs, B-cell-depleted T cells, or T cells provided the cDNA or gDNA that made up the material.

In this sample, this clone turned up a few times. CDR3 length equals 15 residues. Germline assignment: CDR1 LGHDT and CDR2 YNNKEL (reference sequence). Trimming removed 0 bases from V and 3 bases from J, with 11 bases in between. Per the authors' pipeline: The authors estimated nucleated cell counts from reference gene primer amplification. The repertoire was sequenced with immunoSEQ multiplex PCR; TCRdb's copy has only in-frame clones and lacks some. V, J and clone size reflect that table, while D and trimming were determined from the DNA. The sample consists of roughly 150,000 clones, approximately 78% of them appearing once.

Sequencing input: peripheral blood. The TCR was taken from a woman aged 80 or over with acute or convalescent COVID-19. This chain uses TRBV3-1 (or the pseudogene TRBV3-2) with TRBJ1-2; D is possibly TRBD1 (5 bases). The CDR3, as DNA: TGTGCCAGCAGCCAAGATTGGCGGGGACACTATGGCTACACCTTC. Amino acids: CASSQDWRGHYGYTF.